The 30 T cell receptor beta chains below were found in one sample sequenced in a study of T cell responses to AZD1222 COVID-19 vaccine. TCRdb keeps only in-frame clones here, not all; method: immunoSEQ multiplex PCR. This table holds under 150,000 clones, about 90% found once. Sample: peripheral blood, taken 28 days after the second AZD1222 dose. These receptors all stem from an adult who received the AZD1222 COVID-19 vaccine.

CDR3: CASTLNSGHQEQFF. The CDR3 coding sequence is TGTGCCAGCACCTTGAACTCTGGACACCAAGAGCAGTTCTTC. The V gene is TRBV7-9, the J gene TRBJ2-1, with D possibly matching TRBD1 (5 bases). V shed 7 bases and J shed 10 bases, with 20 bases lying between them. Germline V gene lookup returns CDR1 SEHNR and CDR2 FQNEAQ (reference sequence). This CDR3 has 14 amino acids.

DNA of the CDR3: TGTGCCAGTAGTCCCAGGGTCTTACAGGGCCGCATAAACTATGGCTACACCTTC. It yields the protein CASSPRVLQGRINYGYTF. The rearrangement links TRBV19 to TRBJ1-2, with D maybe TRBD1 (6 bases). CDR1 is LNHDA and CDR2 is SQIVND in the germline V gene (reference sequence). The V and J ends lost 5 bases and 2 bases respectively, with 24 bases between them. This CDR3 is 18 amino acids long.

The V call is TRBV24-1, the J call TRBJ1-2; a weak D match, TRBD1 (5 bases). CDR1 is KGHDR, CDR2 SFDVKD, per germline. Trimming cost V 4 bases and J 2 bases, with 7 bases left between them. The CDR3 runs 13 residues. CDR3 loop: CATSDYRNYGYTF. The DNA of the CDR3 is TGTGCCACCAGTGACTACAGGAACTATGGCTACACCTTC.

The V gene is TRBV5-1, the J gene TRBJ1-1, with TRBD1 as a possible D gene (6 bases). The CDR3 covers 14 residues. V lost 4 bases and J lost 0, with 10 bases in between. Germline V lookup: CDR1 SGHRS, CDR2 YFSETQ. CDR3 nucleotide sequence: TGCGCCAGCAGCCAAGGACAGTTGAACACTGAAGCTTTCTTT. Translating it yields CASSQGQLNTEAFF.

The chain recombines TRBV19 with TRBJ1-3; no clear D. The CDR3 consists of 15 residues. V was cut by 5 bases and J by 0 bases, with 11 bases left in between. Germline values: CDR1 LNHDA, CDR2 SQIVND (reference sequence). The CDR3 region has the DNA TGTGCCAGTAGTTTCAGTCCTTACTCTGGAAACACCATATATTTT. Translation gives CASSFSPYSGNTIYF.

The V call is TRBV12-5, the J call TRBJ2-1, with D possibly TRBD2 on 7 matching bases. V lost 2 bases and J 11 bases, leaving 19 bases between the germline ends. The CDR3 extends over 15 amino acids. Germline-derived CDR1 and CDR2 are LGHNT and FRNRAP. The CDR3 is CASGLPSKGEGKQFF. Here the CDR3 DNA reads TGTGCTAGTGGTTTGCCGTCGAAGGGGGAGGGCAAGCAGTTCTTC.

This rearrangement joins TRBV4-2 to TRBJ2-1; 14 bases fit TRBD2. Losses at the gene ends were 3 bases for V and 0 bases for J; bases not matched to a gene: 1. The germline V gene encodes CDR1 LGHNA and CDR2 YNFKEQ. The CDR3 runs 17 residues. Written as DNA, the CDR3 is TGTGCCAGCAGCCAGGGGACTAGCGGGAGCTCCTACAATGAGCAGTTCTTC. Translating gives CASSQGTSGSSYNEQFF.

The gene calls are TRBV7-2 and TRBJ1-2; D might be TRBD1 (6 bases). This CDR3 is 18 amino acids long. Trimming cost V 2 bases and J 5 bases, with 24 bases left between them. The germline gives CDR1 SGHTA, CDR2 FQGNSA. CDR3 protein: CASSLSRGFSSPVYGYTF. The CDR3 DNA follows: TGTGCCAGCAGCTTAAGTAGGGGGTTCTCCTCCCCCGTATATGGCTACACCTTC.

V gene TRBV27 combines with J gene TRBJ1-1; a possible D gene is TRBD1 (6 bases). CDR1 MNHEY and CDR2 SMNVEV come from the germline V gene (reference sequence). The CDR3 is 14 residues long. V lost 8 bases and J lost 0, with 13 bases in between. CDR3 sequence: CASQIQGMNTEAFF. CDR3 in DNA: TGTGCCAGCCAAATCCAGGGGATGAACACTGAAGCTTTCTTT.

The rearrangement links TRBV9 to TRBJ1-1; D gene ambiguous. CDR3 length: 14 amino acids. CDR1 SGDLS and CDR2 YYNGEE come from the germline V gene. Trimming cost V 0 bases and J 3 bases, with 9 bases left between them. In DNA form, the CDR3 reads TGTGCCAGCAGCGTAGCGGGGAAGGACACTGAAGCTTTCTTT. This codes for CASSVAGKDTEAFF.

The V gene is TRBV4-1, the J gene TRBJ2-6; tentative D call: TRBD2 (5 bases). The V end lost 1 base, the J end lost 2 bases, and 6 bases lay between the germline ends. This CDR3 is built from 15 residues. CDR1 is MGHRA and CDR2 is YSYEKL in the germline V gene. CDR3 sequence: CASSQAGTGANVLTF. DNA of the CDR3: TGCGCCAGCAGCCAAGCCGGGACTGGGGCCAACGTCCTGACTTTC.

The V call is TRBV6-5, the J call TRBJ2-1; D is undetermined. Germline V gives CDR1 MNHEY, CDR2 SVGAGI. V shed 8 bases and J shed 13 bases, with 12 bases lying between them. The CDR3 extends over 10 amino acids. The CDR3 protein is CASLKRKQFF. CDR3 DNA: TGTGCCAGCCTTAAAAGGAAACAGTTCTTC.

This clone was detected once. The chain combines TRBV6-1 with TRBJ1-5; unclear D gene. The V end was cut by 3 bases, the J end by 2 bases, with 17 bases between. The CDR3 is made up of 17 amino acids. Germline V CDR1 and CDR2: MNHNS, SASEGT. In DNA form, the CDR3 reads TGTGCCAGCAGTGAGACGGGCCTCACGTTGGGCAATCAGCCCCAGCATTTT. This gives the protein CASSETGLTLGNQPQHF.

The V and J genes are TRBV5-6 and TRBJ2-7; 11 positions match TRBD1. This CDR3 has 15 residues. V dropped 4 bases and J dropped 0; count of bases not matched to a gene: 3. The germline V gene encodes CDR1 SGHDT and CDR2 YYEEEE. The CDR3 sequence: CASSKDRGLSYEQYF. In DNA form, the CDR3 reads TGTGCCAGCAGCAAGGACAGGGGGCTCTCCTACGAGCAGTACTTC.

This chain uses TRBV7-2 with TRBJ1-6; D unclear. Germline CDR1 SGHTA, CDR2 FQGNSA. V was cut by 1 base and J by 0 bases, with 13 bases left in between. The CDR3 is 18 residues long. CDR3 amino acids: CASSLEGSMSSYNSPLHF. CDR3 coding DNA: TGTGCCAGCAGCTTAGAGGGCAGCATGAGCTCCTATAATTCACCCCTCCACTTT.

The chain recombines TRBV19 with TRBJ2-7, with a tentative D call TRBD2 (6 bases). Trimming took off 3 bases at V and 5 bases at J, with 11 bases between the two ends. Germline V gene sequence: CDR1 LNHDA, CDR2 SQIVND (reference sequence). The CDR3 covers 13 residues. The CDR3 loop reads CASSMGGVHEQYV. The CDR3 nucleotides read TGTGCCAGTAGTATGGGGGGTGTACACGAGCAGTACGTC.

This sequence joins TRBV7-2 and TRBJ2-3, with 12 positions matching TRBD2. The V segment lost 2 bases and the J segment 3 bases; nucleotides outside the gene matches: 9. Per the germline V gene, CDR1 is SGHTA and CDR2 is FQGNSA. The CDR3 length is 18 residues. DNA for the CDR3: TGTGCCAGCAGCTTATTTCCTAGCGGGGGGGTAGCAACAGATACGCAGTATTTT. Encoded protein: CASSLFPSGGVATDTQYF.

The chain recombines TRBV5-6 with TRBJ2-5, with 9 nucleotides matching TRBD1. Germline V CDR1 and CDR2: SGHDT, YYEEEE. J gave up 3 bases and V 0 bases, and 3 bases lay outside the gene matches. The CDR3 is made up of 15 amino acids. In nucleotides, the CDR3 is TGTGCCAGCAGCTTGGTGAGGGACAGGGAAGAGACCCAGTACTTC. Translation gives CASSLVRDREETQYF.

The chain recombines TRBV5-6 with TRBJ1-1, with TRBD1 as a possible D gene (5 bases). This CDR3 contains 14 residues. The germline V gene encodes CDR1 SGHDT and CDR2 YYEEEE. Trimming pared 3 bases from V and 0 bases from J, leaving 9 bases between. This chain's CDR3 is CASSWGPMNTEAFF. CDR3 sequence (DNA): TGTGCCAGCAGCTGGGGCCCAATGAACACTGAAGCTTTCTTT.

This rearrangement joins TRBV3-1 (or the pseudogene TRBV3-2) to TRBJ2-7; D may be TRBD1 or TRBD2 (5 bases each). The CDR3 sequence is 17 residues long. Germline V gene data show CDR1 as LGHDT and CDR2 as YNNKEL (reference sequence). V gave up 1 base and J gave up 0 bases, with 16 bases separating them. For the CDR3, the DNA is TGTGCCAGCAGCCAAGGCTCCGGGACCCTGAGCTCCTACGAGCAGTACTTC. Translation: CASSQGSGTLSSYEQYF.

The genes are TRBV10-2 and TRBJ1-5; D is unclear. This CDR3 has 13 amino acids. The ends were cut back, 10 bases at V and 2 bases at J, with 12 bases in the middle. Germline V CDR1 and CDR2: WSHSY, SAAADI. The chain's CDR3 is CAIASAGNQPQHF. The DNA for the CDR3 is TGCGCCATAGCCAGTGCCGGCAATCAGCCCCAGCATTTT.

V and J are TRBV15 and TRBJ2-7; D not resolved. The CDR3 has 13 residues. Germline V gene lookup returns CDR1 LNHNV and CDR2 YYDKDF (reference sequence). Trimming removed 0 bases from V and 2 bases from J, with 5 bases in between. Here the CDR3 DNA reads TGTGCCACCAGCAGAGAGTCAGCCTACGAGCAGTACTTC. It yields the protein CATSRESAYEQYF.

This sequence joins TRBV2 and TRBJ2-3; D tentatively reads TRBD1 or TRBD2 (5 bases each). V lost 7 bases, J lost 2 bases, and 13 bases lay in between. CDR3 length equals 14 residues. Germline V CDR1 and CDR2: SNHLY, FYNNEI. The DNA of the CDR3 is TGTGCCAGCAAGACCGGGGCCGTCACAGATACGCAGTATTTT. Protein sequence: CASKTGAVTDTQYF.

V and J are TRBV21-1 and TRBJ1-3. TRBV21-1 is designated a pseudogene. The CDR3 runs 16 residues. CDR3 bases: TGTGCCAGCAGCAAAGGGGCGGGGGTCAAGAGAAACACCATATATTTT. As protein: CASSKGAGVKRNTIYF.

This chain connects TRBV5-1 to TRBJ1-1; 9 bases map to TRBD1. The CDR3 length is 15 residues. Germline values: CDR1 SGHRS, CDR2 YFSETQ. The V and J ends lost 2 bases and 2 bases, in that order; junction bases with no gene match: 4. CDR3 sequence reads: CASSFNRGPNTEAFF. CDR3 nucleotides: TGCGCCAGCAGCTTTAACAGGGGGCCAAACACTGAAGCTTTCTTT.

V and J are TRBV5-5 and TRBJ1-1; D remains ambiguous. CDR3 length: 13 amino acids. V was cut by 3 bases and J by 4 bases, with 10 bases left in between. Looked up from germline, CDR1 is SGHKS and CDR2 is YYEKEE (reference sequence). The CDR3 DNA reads TGTGCCAGCAGCTCGTCCCCTTCCACTGAAGCTTTCTTT. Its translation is CASSSSPSTEAFF.

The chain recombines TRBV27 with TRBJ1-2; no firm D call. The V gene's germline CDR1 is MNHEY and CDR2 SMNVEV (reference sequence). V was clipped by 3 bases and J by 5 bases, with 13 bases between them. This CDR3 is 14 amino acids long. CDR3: CASSLADRGYGYTF. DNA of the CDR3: TGTGCCAGCAGTTTGGCTGACCGGGGATATGGCTACACCTTC.

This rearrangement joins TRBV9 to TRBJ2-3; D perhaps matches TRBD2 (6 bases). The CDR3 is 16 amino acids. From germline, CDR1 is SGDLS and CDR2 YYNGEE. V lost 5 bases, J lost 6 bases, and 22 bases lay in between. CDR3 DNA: TGTGCCAGCAGTAACACCACGGGGCTAGCGAGGGATACGCAGTATTTT. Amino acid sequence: CASSNTTGLARDTQYF.

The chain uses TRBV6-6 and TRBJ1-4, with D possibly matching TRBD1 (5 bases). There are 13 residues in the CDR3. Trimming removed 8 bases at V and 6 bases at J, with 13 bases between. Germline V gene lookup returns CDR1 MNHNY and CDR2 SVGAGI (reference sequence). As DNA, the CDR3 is TGTGCCAGCTCGGGACGGCGAGATGAAAAACTGTTTTTT. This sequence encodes CASSGRRDEKLFF.

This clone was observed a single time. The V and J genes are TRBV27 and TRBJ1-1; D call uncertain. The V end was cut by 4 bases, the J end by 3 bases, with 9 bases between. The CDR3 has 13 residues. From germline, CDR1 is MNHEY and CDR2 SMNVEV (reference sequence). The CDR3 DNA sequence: TGTGCCAGCAGTTCGAGACGGCACACTGAAGCTTTCTTT. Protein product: CASSSRRHTEAFF.